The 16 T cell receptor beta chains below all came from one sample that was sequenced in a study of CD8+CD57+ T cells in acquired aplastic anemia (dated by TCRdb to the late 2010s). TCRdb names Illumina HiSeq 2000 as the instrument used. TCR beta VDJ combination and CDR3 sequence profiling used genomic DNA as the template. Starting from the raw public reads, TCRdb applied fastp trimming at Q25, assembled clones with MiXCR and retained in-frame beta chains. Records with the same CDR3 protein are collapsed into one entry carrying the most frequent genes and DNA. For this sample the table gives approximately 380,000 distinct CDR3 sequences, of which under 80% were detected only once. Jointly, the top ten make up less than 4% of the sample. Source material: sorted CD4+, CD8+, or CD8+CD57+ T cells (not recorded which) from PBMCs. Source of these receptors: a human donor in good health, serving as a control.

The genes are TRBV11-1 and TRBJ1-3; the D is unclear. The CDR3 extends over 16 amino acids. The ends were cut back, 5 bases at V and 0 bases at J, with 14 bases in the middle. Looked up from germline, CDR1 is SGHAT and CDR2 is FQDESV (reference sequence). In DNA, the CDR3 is TGTGCCAGCAGCAAGGGAAAAGCCGCCTCTGGAAACACCATATATTTT. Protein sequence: CASSKGKAASGNTIYF. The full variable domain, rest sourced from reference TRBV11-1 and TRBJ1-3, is EAEVAQSPRYKITEKSQAVAFWCDPISGHATLYWYRQILGQGPELLVQFQDESVVDDSQLPKDRFSAERLKGVDSTLKIQPAELGDSAMYLCASSKGKAASGNTIYFGEGSWLTVV.

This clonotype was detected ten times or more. The CDR3 nucleotides are TGTGCCAGCAGTGGGACAGGGGACGGCTACACCTTC. Its protein product is CASSGTGDGYTF. The chain employs TRBV6-6 and TRBJ1-2; TRBD1 aligns across 10 bases. V trimming: 5 bases; J trimming: 8 bases; junction bases outside the gene matches: 2. The CDR3 totals 12 residues. Germline V gene data show CDR1 as MNHNY and CDR2 as SVGAGI (reference sequence).

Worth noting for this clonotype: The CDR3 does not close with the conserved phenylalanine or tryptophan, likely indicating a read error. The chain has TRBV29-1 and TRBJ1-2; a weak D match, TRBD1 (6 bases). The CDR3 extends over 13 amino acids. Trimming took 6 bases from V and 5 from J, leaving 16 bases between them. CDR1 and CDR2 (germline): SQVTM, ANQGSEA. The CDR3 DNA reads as TGCAGCGTCGAAAAGGGACACCTATATGGCTACACCCAC. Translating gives CSVEKGHLYGYTH.

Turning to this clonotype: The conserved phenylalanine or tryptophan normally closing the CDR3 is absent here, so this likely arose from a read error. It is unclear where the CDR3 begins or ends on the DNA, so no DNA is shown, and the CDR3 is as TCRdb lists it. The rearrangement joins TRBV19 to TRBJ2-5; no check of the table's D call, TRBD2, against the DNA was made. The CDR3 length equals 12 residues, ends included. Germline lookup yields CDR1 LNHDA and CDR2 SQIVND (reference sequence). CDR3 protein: CASSIGGENNYL.

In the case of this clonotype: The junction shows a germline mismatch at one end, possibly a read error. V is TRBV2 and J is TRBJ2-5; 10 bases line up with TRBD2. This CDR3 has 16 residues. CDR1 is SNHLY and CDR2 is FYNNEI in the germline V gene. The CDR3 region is CASSEWIKRGGETQYF. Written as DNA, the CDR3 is TGTGCCAGCAGTGAATGGATTAAGCGGGGGGGAGAGACGCAGTACTTC.

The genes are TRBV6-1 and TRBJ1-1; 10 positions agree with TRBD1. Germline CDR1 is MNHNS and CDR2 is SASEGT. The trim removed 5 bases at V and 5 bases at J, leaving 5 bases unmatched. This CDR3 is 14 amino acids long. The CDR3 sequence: CASSPDRGHTEAFF. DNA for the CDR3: TGTGCCAGCAGTCCTGACAGGGGGCATACTGAAGCTTTCTTT.

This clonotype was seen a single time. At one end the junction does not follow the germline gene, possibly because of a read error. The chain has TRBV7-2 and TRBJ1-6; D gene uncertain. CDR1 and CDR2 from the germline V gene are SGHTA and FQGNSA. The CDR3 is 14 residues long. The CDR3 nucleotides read TGTGCCAGCAGCTTCGGGCTCGATAACTCACCCCTCCGCTTT. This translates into CASSFGLDNSPLRF.

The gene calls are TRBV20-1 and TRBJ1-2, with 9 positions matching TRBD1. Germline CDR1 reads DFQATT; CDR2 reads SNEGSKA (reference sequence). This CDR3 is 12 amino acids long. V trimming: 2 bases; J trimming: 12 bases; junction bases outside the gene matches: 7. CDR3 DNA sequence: TGCAGTGCTAGAATGACTGGGACAGGGAACACCTTC. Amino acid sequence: CSARMTGTGNTF.

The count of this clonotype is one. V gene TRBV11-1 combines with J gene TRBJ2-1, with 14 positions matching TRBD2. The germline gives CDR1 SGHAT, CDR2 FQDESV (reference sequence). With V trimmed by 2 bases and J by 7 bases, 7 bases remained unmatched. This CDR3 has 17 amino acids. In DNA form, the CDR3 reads TGTGCCAGCAGCTTACCCGTCGGGACTAGCGGGAGTAATGAGCAGTTCTTC. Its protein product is CASSLPVGTSGSNEQFF.

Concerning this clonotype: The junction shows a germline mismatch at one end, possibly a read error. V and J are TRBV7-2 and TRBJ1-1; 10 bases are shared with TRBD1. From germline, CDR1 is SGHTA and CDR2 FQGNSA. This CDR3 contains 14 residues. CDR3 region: CASSLGSTGGEATF. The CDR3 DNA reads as TGTGCCAGCAGCTTAGGATCGACAGGGGGCGAGGCTACGTTT.

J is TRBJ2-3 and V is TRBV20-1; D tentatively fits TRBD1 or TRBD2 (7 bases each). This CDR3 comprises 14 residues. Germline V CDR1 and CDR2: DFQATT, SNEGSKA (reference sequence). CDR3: CSQDLQGGSDTQYF. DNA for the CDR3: TGCAGCCAAGATCTCCAGGGGGGGTCAGATACGCAGTATTTT.

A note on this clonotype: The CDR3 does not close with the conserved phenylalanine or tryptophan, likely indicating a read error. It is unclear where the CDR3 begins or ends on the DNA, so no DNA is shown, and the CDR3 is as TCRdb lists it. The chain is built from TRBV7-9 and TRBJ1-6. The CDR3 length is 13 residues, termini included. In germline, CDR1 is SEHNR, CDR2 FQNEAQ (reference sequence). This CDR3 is CASSLDLSTATQY.

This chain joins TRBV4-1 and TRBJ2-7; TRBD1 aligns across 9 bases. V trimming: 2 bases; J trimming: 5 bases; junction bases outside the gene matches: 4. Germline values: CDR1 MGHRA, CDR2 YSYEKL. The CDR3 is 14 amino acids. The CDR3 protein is CASSQPDRGDEQYF. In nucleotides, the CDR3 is TGCGCCAGCAGCCAACCGGACAGGGGTGACGAGCAGTACTTC.

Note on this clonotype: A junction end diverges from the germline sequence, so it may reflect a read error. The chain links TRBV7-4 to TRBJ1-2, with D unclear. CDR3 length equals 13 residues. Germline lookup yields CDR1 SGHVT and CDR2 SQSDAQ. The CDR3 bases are TGTGCCAGCAGCCCAGACAAGAACGATGGCTACTCCTTC. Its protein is CASSPDKNDGYSF.

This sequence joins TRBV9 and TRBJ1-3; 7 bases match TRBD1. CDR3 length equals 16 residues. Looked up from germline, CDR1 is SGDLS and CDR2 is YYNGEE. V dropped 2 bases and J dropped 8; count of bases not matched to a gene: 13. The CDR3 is CASSVTGLGYGYTIYF. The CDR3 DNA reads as TGTGCCAGCAGCGTGACAGGGCTGGGGTATGGCTACACCATATATTTT.

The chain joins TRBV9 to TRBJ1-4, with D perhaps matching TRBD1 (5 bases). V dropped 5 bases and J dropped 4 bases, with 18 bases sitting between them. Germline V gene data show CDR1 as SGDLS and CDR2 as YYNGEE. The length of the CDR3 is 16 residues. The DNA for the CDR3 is TGTGCCAGCAGTGAAAGGTCCGCAGGGAGTAATGAAAAACTGTTTTTT. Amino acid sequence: CASSERSAGSNEKLFF.